The 10 T cell receptor beta chains listed next were all sequenced from one sample in a study of T cell repertoires in cytomegalovirus infection. These receptors' antigens are unknown. TCRdb re-analysed the reads in MiXCR, keeping a single row per CDR3 protein. The profile shows about 100,000 distinct CDR3 sequences, around 32% of them singletons. The sequencing here drew on CD8+ T cells from cultured PBMCs, taken from culture after CMV antigen stimulation. These receptors were obtained from a human donor in good health (CMV status not recorded). Some clones in this sample may be carry-over from other donors' samples.

This chain joins TRBV6-1 and TRBJ2-7; maybe TRBD1 (6 bases). The CDR3 loop spans 14 amino acids. Germline CDR1 is MNHNS and CDR2 is SASEGT. Trimming stripped 6 bases from V and 1 base from J, with 13 bases between. CDR3 nucleotides: TGTGCCAGCAGCGACAGGCGGCTGTCCTACGAGCAGTACTTC. It yields the protein CASSDRRLSYEQYF.

In its sample, this clonotype was seen a few times. The genes are TRBV5-4 and TRBJ2-2, with 10 nucleotides matching TRBD1. Germline loops: CDR1 SGHNT, CDR2 YYREEE (reference sequence). The V segment lost 5 bases and the J segment 4 bases; nucleotides outside the gene matches: 8. There are 16 residues in the CDR3. This CDR3 reads CASRLSGQGLTGELFF. For the CDR3, the DNA is TGTGCCAGCAGGCTTTCGGGACAGGGGCTCACCGGGGAGCTGTTTTTT.

This chain's CDR3 is CASSLMGGADTEAFF. Written as DNA, the CDR3 is TGTGCCAGCAGCTTAATGGGCGGAGCGGACACTGAAGCTTTCTTT. This sequence joins TRBV5-4 and TRBJ1-1; unclear D gene. V was trimmed by 2 bases and J by 3 bases, leaving 14 bases between them. Germline V gene lookup returns CDR1 SGHNT and CDR2 YYREEE (reference sequence). The CDR3 consists of 15 residues.

The rearrangement joins TRBV7-6 to TRBJ2-1; D unresolved. The germline gives CDR1 SGHVS, CDR2 FNYEAQ. The CDR3 is 15 amino acids. V dropped 4 bases and J dropped 2 bases, with 12 bases sitting between them. CDR3 bases: TGTGCCAGCAGCTCTCTTGTGGCCCCCTACAATGAGCAGTTCTTC. It yields the protein CASSSLVAPYNEQFF. The full variable domain, rest sourced from reference TRBV7-6 and TRBJ2-1, is GAGVSQSPRYKVTKRGQDVALRCDPISGHVSLYWYRQALGQGPEFLTYFNYEAQQDKSGLPNDRFSAERPEGSISTLTIQRTEQRDSAMYRCASSSLVAPYNEQFFGPGTRLTVL.

The chain has TRBV29-1 and TRBJ1-1; a weak D match, TRBD1 (5 bases). Germline values: CDR1 SQVTM, CDR2 ANQGSEA. The CDR3 is 12 residues long. V dropped 5 bases and J dropped 5 bases, with 12 bases sitting between them. The CDR3 sequence: CSVHRGSTEAFF. The CDR3 nucleotides are TGCAGCGTTCATAGGGGATCGACTGAAGCTTTCTTT. The full variable domain, rest sourced from reference TRBV29-1 and TRBJ1-1, is SAVISQKPSRDICQRGTSLTIQCQVDSQVTMMFWYRQQPGQSLTLIATANQGSEATYESGFVIDKFPISRPNLTFSTLTVSNMSPEDSSIYLCSVHRGSTEAFFGQGTRLTVV.

This clonotype was seen at least ten times. The rearrangement links TRBV2 to TRBJ2-3; 9 bases align to TRBD2. The CDR3 runs 16 residues. The germline V gene encodes CDR1 SNHLY and CDR2 FYNNEI. V shed 3 bases and J 4 bases; nucleotides not matched to a gene: 8. The CDR3 nucleotides read TGTGCCAGCAGTGACTTCGGTAGCGGGGGTGCAGATACGCAGTATTTT. It codes for CASSDFGSGGADTQYF.

This clonotype was recorded at least ten times. The rearrangement uses TRBV7-6 and TRBJ1-5; 9 bases are a match to TRBD1. The CDR3 runs 15 residues. The germline V gene encodes CDR1 SGHVS and CDR2 FNYEAQ. V was pared by 1 base and J by 7 bases, with 5 bases of the junction left unmatched. Here the CDR3 DNA reads TGTGCCAGCAGCTTAGGACAGGGGGGAGGACAGCCCCAGCATTTT. Its translation is CASSLGQGGGQPQHF.

The rearrangement links TRBV7-9 to TRBJ2-3; D remains unclear. This CDR3 has 15 amino acids. The V gene's germline CDR1 is SEHNR and CDR2 FQNEAQ (reference sequence). Between the trimmed V and J ends, which lost 5 bases and 0 bases, there was a span of 12 bases. CDR3 sequence reads: CASSAGRASTDTQYF. CDR3 bases: TGTGCCAGCAGCGCCGGCAGAGCTAGCACAGATACGCAGTATTTT.

CDR3 sequence (DNA): TGTGCCAGCAGCCCTCGAGTGGCCTCCTACAATGAGCAGTTCTTC. Its protein is CASSPRVASYNEQFF. The chain combines TRBV7-8 with TRBJ2-1; D is undetermined. Germline V gives CDR1 SGHVS, CDR2 FQNEAQ. V gave up 5 bases and J gave up 0 bases, with 11 bases separating them. The length of the CDR3 is 15 residues.

This chain uses TRBV5-6 with TRBJ1-1, with D perhaps matching TRBD1 (5 bases). Per the germline V gene, CDR1 is SGHDT and CDR2 is YYEEEE. This CDR3 has 14 residues. V shed 7 bases and J shed 3 bases, with 16 bases lying between them. In DNA form, the CDR3 reads TGTGCCAGCCGAATTTCGGGGGGGGACACTGAAGCTTTCTTT. Protein product: CASRISGGDTEAFF.